Shown below are 16 T cell receptor beta chains from a single sample sequenced in a study of Graves' ophthalmopathy and Graves' hyperthyroidism. TCR beta CDR3 amplification used RNA transcripts. RT-PCR in the first round used HTBI primers; a second-round multiplex PCR followed. A single record per CDR3 protein comes from TCRdb applying MiXCR to the multiplex PCR reads. The sample includes 500,000 to 800,000 distinct CDR3 sequences, roughly two fifths of them seen just once. Sequenced: peripheral blood. The receptor set was obtained from an adult man with Graves' ophthalmopathy.

Points on this clonotype: One base away lies a much larger clone, so this may be a sequencing read error. J is TRBJ2-5 and V is TRBV6-1; D tentatively reads TRBD1 or TRBD2 (5 bases each). The CDR3 covers 14 residues. With 7 bases removed from V and 5 bases from J, the gap between germline ends came to 17 bases. The V gene's germline CDR1 is MNHNS and CDR2 SASEGT. CDR3 amino acids: CASTPCGGWETQYF. CDR3 nucleotides: TGTGCCAGCACGCCCTGTGGGGGATGGGAGACCCAGTACTTC.

In its sample, this clonotype was seen a few times. The rearrangement links TRBV4-1 to TRBJ2-5, with D possibly being TRBD2 (6 bases). There are 16 residues in the CDR3. Germline V gives CDR1 MGHRA, CDR2 YSYEKL. V gave up 0 bases and J gave up 5 bases, with 16 bases separating them. DNA for the CDR3: TGCGCCAGCAGCCAAGACCGGGACGCTCGGGGGGAGACCCAGTACTTC. This gives the protein CASSQDRDARGETQYF.

The chain combines TRBV2 with TRBJ1-5; a weak D match, TRBD1 (5 bases). The CDR3 has 14 amino acids. CDR1 SNHLY and CDR2 FYNNEI come from the germline V gene. Trimming shortened V by 5 bases and J by 11 bases, and 19 bases separated the two germline ends. The CDR3 spells CASSPGTSTETQHF. The CDR3 coding sequence is TGTGCCAGCAGTCCCGGGACCTCGACAGAGACCCAGCATTTT.

This clonotype was picked up many times. J is TRBJ2-7 and V is TRBV7-2; weak D call: TRBD1 (6 bases). CDR3 length: 15 residues. The V gene's germline CDR1 is SGHTA and CDR2 FQGNSA. Trimming shortened V by 0 bases and J by 4 bases, and 13 bases separated the two germline ends. The CDR3 here is CASSLAGTSLYEQYF. CDR3 DNA sequence: TGTGCCAGCAGCTTAGCCGGGACATCCTTGTACGAGCAGTACTTC.

The rearrangement joins TRBV5-1 to TRBJ2-2, with a tentative D call TRBD2 (6 bases). Per the germline V gene, CDR1 is SGHRS and CDR2 is YFSETQ. This CDR3 contains 15 residues. V shed 4 bases and J shed 1 base, with 11 bases lying between them. The CDR3 reads CASSPVGRNTGELFF. In DNA, the CDR3 is TGCGCCAGCAGCCCTGTCGGGAGGAACACCGGGGAGCTGTTTTTT.

This clonotype was picked up many times. The chain employs TRBV4-2 and TRBJ1-2; 7 bases map to TRBD1. Germline lookup yields CDR1 LGHNA and CDR2 YNFKEQ. Unmatched junction bases numbered 12, after V lost 4 bases and J lost 4 bases. This CDR3 comprises 16 residues. This chain's CDR3 is CASSPDFATGTYGYTF. The CDR3 DNA is TGTGCCAGCAGCCCAGACTTCGCGACAGGGACCTATGGCTACACCTTC.

The chain combines TRBV6-2 or TRBV6-3 with TRBJ1-1, with D possibly being TRBD1 (6 bases). Germline values: CDR1 MNHEY, CDR2 SVGEGT. The CDR3 has 13 residues. Trimming left V 4 bases short and J 8 bases short, with 14 bases between. CDR3 DNA sequence: TGTGCCAGCAGTTTGGGACACACTCAGGAAGCTTTCTTT. It specifies CASSLGHTQEAFF.

This clonotype appeared many times. The chain recombines TRBV5-6 with TRBJ2-5; TRBD2 is a possible D gene (6 bases). Germline V gene data show CDR1 as SGHDT and CDR2 as YYEEEE. The ends were cut back, 0 bases at V and 5 bases at J, with 14 bases in the middle. The CDR3 runs 15 residues. CDR3 residues: CASSLDMEGWETQYF. The CDR3 bases are TGTGCCAGCAGCTTGGATATGGAGGGATGGGAGACCCAGTACTTC.

Many counts were recorded for this clonotype. The V and J genes are TRBV7-9 and TRBJ1-1; D is perhaps TRBD1 (6 bases). The CDR3 has 13 amino acids. Trimming removed 5 bases at V and 8 bases at J, with 15 bases between. CDR1 and CDR2 from the germline V gene are SEHNR and FQNEAQ (reference sequence). The chain's CDR3 is CASSPLTGAEAFF. The CDR3, as DNA: TGTGCCAGCAGCCCCCTGACGGGGGCCGAAGCTTTCTTT.

In this sample, this clonotype turned up once. The junction and the germline gene differ at one end; a read error may be behind it. The V call is TRBV10-3, the J call TRBJ1-5; 8 nucleotides align to TRBD1. The CDR3 extends over 18 amino acids. CDR1 and CDR2 from the germline V gene are ENHRY and SYGVKD. CDR3 residues: CASSRDRGSRQGNQPQHF. The DNA for the CDR3 is TGTGCCAGCAGTCGAGACAGGGGCAGTCGGCAAGGCAATCAGCCCCAGCATTTT.

CDR3 coding DNA: TGTGCCAGCAGCTCGTCAGGGAACGAAGAGACCCAGTACTTC. This translates into CASSSSGNEETQYF. The chain joins TRBV7-9 to TRBJ2-5; possibly TRBD1 for D (5 bases). V was pared by 4 bases and J by 3 bases, with 12 bases between. Germline CDR1 is SEHNR and CDR2 is FQNEAQ (reference sequence). CDR3 length: 14 amino acids.

A word on this clonotype: Mismatch with germline at one junction end may stem from a read error. Here the CDR3 DNA reads TGTGCCGCCAGCAGCTCCGGGTCCCGAAATGAAAAACTGTTTTTT. It yields the protein CAASSSGSRNEKLFF. The rearrangement joins TRBV15 to TRBJ1-4; no clear D gene. The CDR3 has 15 amino acids. Germline assignment: CDR1 LNHNV and CDR2 YYDKDF (reference sequence).

This clonotype was picked up many times. The gene calls are TRBV27 and TRBJ2-5; possible D gene TRBD1, 6 bases. Germline CDR1 is MNHEY and CDR2 is SMNVEV (reference sequence). This CDR3 is 16 amino acids long. Trimming left V 0 bases short and J 2 bases short, with 13 bases between. CDR3 region: CASSLSRRGLQETQYF. Written as DNA, the CDR3 is TGTGCCAGCAGTTTATCTCGCAGGGGTCTTCAAGAGACCCAGTACTTC.

The sample holds many counts of this clonotype. The CDR3 protein is CASSLGPVTEAFF. CDR3 sequence (DNA): TGCGCCAGCAGCTTGGGCCCCGTCACTGAAGCTTTCTTT. The chain recombines TRBV5-1 with TRBJ1-1; no definite D call. This CDR3 has 13 amino acids. Germline CDR1 is SGHRS and CDR2 is YFSETQ. Trimming shortened V by 0 bases and J by 4 bases, and 7 bases separated the two germline ends.

The V gene is TRBV15, the J gene TRBJ2-5, with TRBD1 as a possible D gene (6 bases). With 5 bases removed from V and 9 bases from J, the gap between germline ends came to 25 bases. CDR3 size: 16 residues. CDR1 is LNHNV, CDR2 YYDKDF, per germline (reference sequence). In DNA form, the CDR3 reads TGTGCCACCAGCGGTCGGGACATACTCACCAATCAGCCCCAGTACTTC. It is translated as CATSGRDILTNQPQYF.

This clonotype was counted a few times. This chain joins TRBV27 and TRBJ1-4; D uncertain. Germline V gives CDR1 MNHEY, CDR2 SMNVEV (reference sequence). Trimming took off 0 bases at V and 2 bases at J, with 7 bases between the two ends. The CDR3 is 15 amino acids. The CDR3 protein is CASSLSSGTNEKLFF. The CDR3, as DNA: TGTGCCAGCAGTTTATCCTCGGGTACTAATGAAAAACTGTTTTTT.